The rows below give T cell receptor beta chains drawn from one sample of a study of PD-1 blockade in classical Hodgkin lymphoma. Sequenced by immunoSEQ multiplex PCR; TCRdb stores in-frame clones only, minus some. The sample contains approximately 21,000 clones, less than 80% of which appear only once. The starting material was peripheral blood mononuclear cells (PBMCs), obtained at baseline. Receptor source: a human donor with classical Hodgkin lymphoma. The CDR3 runs from the conserved cysteine through the conserved F or W. The order of the fields is clone size, V gene, J gene, D gene, CDR3 protein, CDR3 DNA. D genes are given only for firm matches. Part of the rows lack a size; the others show once, few, many or a class for expanded clones.

NA,TRBV11-3,TRBJ2-3,TRBD1,CASSPMAGTGVKDTQYF,TGTGCCAGCAGCCCTATGGCCGGGACAGGGGTGAAAGATACGCAGTATTTT
once,TRBV5-1,TRBJ2-1,TRBD2,CASWGGGLNNEQFF,TGCGCCAGCTGGGGCGGGGGGCTTAACAATGAGCAGTTCTTC
NA,TRBV5-1,TRBJ2-7,NA,CASSLDFSSYEQYF,TGCGCCAGCAGCCTCGACTTTTCCTCCTACGAGCAGTACTTC
NA,TRBV19,TRBJ2-7,TRBD1,CASRIRQGAYEQYF,TGTGCCAGTAGGATTCGACAGGGGGCTTACGAGCAGTACTTC
NA,TRBV5-1,TRBJ1-4,NA,CASSPRETGSEKLFF,TGCGCCAGCAGCCCACGGGAAACAGGTAGTGAAAAACTGTTTTTT
once,TRBV9,TRBJ2-5,TRBD2,CASSVWGGQETQYF,TGTGCCAGCAGCGTTTGGGGGGGACAAGAGACCCAGTACTTC
NA,TRBV7-2,TRBJ2-7,NA,CASSLDMGSYEQYF,TGTGCCAGCAGCTTAGATATGGGTTCCTACGAGCAGTACTTC
NA,TRBV19,TRBJ1-5,TRBD1,CASSGQGYQPQHF,TGTGCCAGTAGCGGACAGGGTTACCAGCCCCAGCATTTT
NA,TRBV5-6,TRBJ1-5,NA,CASSLGANQPQHF,TGTGCCAGCAGCTTAGGGGCGAATCAGCCCCAGCATTTT
few,TRBV30,TRBJ2-7,TRBD2,CACTGLVTYEQYF,TGTGCCTGTACGGGACTAGTTACCTACGAGCAGTACTTC
few,TRBV6-5,TRBJ1-2,NA,CASSYSPAYGYTF,TGTGCCAGCAGTTACTCGCCCGCCTATGGCTACACCTTC
NA,TRBV2,TRBJ2-6,TRBD1,CASRQGESGANVLTF,TGTGCCAGCAGACAGGGGGAGTCTGGGGCCAACGTCCTGACTTTC
medium-sized,TRBV5-1,TRBJ1-2,TRBD1,CASSLVTGVHGYTF,TGTGCCAGCAGCTTGGTAACAGGGGTTCATGGCTACACCTTC
NA,TRBV28,TRBJ1-5,NA,CASSLDQGIQPQHF,TGTGCCAGCAGTTTAGATCAGGGTATTCAGCCCCAGCATTTT